This T cell receptor (beta chain) was identified in a study of cytomegalovirus exposure and HLA in healthy donors. Study-wide results and limits: Researchers had no immune exposure information except CMV serostatus available.

Nominally healthy donors were sampled, though unrecorded immune exposures were likely. With V trimmed by 2 bases and J by 0 bases, 5 bases remained unmatched. This CDR3 spans 17 amino acids. In germline, CDR1 is LGHNA, CDR2 YSLEER. About this clone itself: The target antigen is unknown.

Vbeta (60) and Jbeta (13) primers were used in the PCR. Using immunoSEQ multiplex PCR, the repertoire was profiled, and TCRdb retains in-frame clones only, with some absent. There are roughly 63,000 clones in the sample; around 68% occur only once, and nearly 25% lies in the top ten. The clonotype was recovered from a man aged 50-60 years in good health and CMV-seropositive. The rearrangement joins TRBV4-3 to TRBJ2-3, with 10 positions matching TRBD2. Input material: PBMCs. The CDR3 protein is CASSQSQRGGSTDTQYF. In DNA, the CDR3 is TGCGCCAGCAGCCAATCCCAGCGGGGGGGAAGCACAGATACGCAGTATTTT.